The 18 T cell receptor beta chains given below trace back to one sample, sequenced in a study of neoadjuvant nivolumab and ipilimumab in lung cancer. Generated by immunoSEQ multiplex PCR, the TCRdb table keeps only in-frame clones and is missing some. The table lists under 5,000 clones, around three quarters of them singletons. Sequencing was performed on peripheral blood, taken after neoadjuvant nivolumab, alone or with ipilimumab, at or shortly before surgery. Receptors were obtained from an adult with non-small cell lung cancer.

The chain carries TRBV7-8 and TRBJ1-2; maybe TRBD1 (5 bases). V dropped 0 bases and J dropped 8 bases, with 13 bases sitting between them. CDR3 size: 14 residues. Germline values: CDR1 SGHVS, CDR2 FQNEAQ. The CDR3 DNA reads TGTGCCAGCAGCTTAGCGGAGGGACTGAGAGGCTACACCTTC. Translated, it gives CASSLAEGLRGYTF.

This chain joins TRBV5-4 and TRBJ1-3; perhaps TRBD1 as D (5 bases). CDR3 size: 16 residues. Trimming stripped 3 bases from V and 0 bases from J, with 13 bases between. The germline gives CDR1 SGHNT, CDR2 YYREEE (reference sequence). In DNA form, the CDR3 reads TGTGCCAGCAGCTGGGGGGTCGGGAGCTCTGGAAACACCATATATTTT. Protein product: CASSWGVGSSGNTIYF.

The chain carries TRBV13 and TRBJ2-2; D gene unclear. CDR1 and CDR2 from the germline V gene are PRHDT and FYEKMQ (reference sequence). CDR3 size: 14 residues. V was pared by 2 bases and J by 5 bases, with 9 bases between. The CDR3 reads CASSLTPSTGELFF. CDR3 bases: TGTGCCAGCAGCTTAACTCCTTCGACCGGGGAGCTGTTTTTT. The full variable domain, in which reference TRBV13 and TRBJ2-2 provide the parts outside the CDR3, is AAGVIQSPRHLIKEKRETATLKCYPIPRHDTVYWYQQGPGQDPQFLISFYEKMQSDKGSIPDRFSAQQFSDYHSELNMSSLELGDSALYFCASSLTPSTGELFFGEGSRLTVL.

With regard to this clone: The sample contains more than one DNA sequence encoding this CDR3. The chain combines TRBV5-1 with TRBJ1-4; TRBD1 matches at 7 bases. With 1 base clipped from V and 6 bases from J, the junction kept 3 bases outside the gene matches. The germline V gene has CDR1 SGHRS and CDR2 YFSETQ. This CDR3 is 14 amino acids long. CDR3 coding DNA: TGCGCCAGCAGCTTGAAAGGACAGGATGAAAAACTGTTTTTT. It codes for CASSLKGQDEKLFF.

The chain combines TRBV19 with TRBJ2-1; D remains unclear. The CDR3 has 14 amino acids. Trimming cost V 5 bases and J 2 bases, with 10 bases left between them. The germline V gene has CDR1 LNHDA and CDR2 SQIVND (reference sequence). The CDR3 here is CASSWTATYNEQFF. The CDR3 DNA reads TGTGCCAGTAGTTGGACCGCCACCTACAATGAGCAGTTCTTC.

This clone appeared a single time. V and J are TRBV30 and TRBJ1-1; D is unresolved. The V gene's germline CDR1 is GTSNPN and CDR2 SVGIG (reference sequence). The CDR3 spans 13 residues. Trimming removed 2 bases from V and 8 bases from J, with 15 bases in between. DNA for the CDR3: TGTGCCTGGAGTCCTCGACCCAAGATGGAAGCTTTCTTT. Translated, it gives CAWSPRPKMEAFF.

The J gene is TRBJ1-2, the V gene TRBV6-6, with TRBD1 matching 7 bases. Germline-derived CDR1 and CDR2 are MNHNY and SVGAGI (reference sequence). This CDR3 has 15 amino acids. V shed 0 bases and J 6 bases; nucleotides not matched to a gene: 7. CDR3 bases: TGTGCCAGCAGTTACTCGATCAAAGGGGGCAATGGCTACACCTTC. Protein: CASSYSIKGGNGYTF.

Only one count was recorded for this clone. This chain links TRBV19 with TRBJ2-7, with 11 nucleotides matching TRBD1. The V segment lost 4 bases and the J segment 5 bases; nucleotides outside the gene matches: 4. The CDR3 is 14 amino acids. The V gene's germline CDR1 is LNHDA and CDR2 SQIVND (reference sequence). CDR3: CASSTRTGGNEQYF. As DNA, the CDR3 is TGTGCCAGTAGTACCCGGACAGGGGGCAACGAGCAGTACTTC. Drawing the rest from reference TRBV19 and TRBJ2-7, the complete variable domain is DGGITQSPKYLFRKEGQNVTLSCEQNLNHDAMYWYRQDPGQGLRLIYYSQIVNDFQKGDIAEGYSVSREKKESFPLTVTSAQKNPTAFYLCASSTRTGGNEQYFGPGTRLTVT.

The chain recombines TRBV9 with TRBJ1-2; no firm D call. Germline V gene sequence: CDR1 SGDLS, CDR2 YYNGEE. The length of the CDR3 is 12 residues. The V end lost 4 bases, the J end lost 8 bases, and 12 bases lay between the germline ends. The CDR3 nucleotides read TGTGCCAGCAGCAGTCCCGCGAGGGGCTACACCTTC. The encoded protein is CASSSPARGYTF.

The chain couples TRBV30 to TRBJ1-4; D gene ambiguous. The germline V gene encodes CDR1 GTSNPN and CDR2 SVGIG (reference sequence). Trimming removed 3 bases from V and 3 bases from J, with 8 bases in between. The length of the CDR3 is 13 residues. CDR3 DNA sequence: TGTGCCTGGAGCAGGCGGTCTAATGAAAAACTGTTTTTT. This translates into CAWSRRSNEKLFF.

CDR3 sequence: CASSLGLAGFTSYEQYF. DNA of the CDR3: TGCGCCAGCAGCTTGGGACTAGCGGGGTTTACGTCCTACGAGCAGTACTTC. This chain links TRBV5-1 with TRBJ2-7, with 11 bases fitting TRBD2. The CDR3 is 17 amino acids. From germline, CDR1 is SGHRS and CDR2 YFSETQ. Losses at the gene ends were 0 bases for V and 1 base for J; bases not matched to a gene: 6.

V gene TRBV29-1 combines with J gene TRBJ1-1; D gene unclear. V gave up 7 bases and J gave up 0 bases, with 9 bases separating them. The germline V gene has CDR1 SQVTM and CDR2 ANQGSEA. This CDR3 contains 12 residues. This chain's CDR3 is CSASQLNTEAFF. In DNA, the CDR3 is TGCAGCGCCAGCCAGTTGAACACTGAAGCTTTCTTT.

The chain is built from TRBV29-1 and TRBJ1-2; 9 nucleotides agree with TRBD1. J lost 6 bases, V lost 7 bases, and 9 bases had no gene match. The CDR3 totals 13 residues. Germline-derived CDR1 and CDR2 are SQVTM and ANQGSEA. The CDR3 nucleotides read TGCAGCGCGGGACAGGGCAGAGGCGATGGCTACACCTTC. Amino acid sequence: CSAGQGRGDGYTF.

J is TRBJ1-2 and V is TRBV5-1; D call uncertain. The germline gives CDR1 SGHRS, CDR2 YFSETQ. V lost 1 base and J 4 bases, leaving 11 bases between the germline ends. This CDR3 is built from 14 residues. The CDR3 reads CASSLLYGAYGYTF. CDR3 bases: TGCGCCAGCAGCTTGTTATACGGAGCCTATGGCTACACCTTC. Complete variable domain (other parts from reference TRBV5-1 and TRBJ1-2): KAGVTQTPRYLIKTRGQQVTLSCSPISGHRSVSWYQQTPGQGLQFLFEYFSETQRNKGNFPGRFSGRQFSNSRSEMNVSTLELGDSALYLCASSLLYGAYGYTFGSGTRLTVV.

Only one count was recorded for this clone. The chain joins TRBV5-6 to TRBJ1-2; TRBD1 aligns across 9 bases. V trimming: 0 bases; J trimming: 8 bases; junction bases outside the gene matches: 5. CDR3 length equals 14 residues. The V gene's germline CDR1 is SGHDT and CDR2 YYEEEE. The CDR3 sequence is CASSLGTGDGGYTF. CDR3 coding DNA: TGTGCCAGCAGCTTGGGGACAGGGGATGGCGGCTACACCTTC. The full variable domain, in which reference TRBV5-6 and TRBJ1-2 provide the parts outside the CDR3, is DAGVTQSPTHLIKTRGQQVTLRCSPKSGHDTVSWYQQALGQGPQFIFQYYEEEERQRGNFPDRFSGHQFPNYSSELNVNALLLGDSALYLCASSLGTGDGGYTFGSGTRLTVV.

CDR3 DNA: TGTGCCATCAGTGCTAGCGGGGGCGTGTCCTACAATGAGCAGTTCTTC. It specifies CAISASGGVSYNEQFF. The chain is built from TRBV10-3 and TRBJ2-1, with 10 bases lining up with TRBD2. With 4 bases clipped from V and 1 base from J, the junction kept 4 bases outside the gene matches. The CDR3 runs 16 residues. The germline CDR1 and CDR2 sequences are ENHRY and SYGVKD.

A few counts support this clone. This chain links TRBV19 with TRBJ1-5; TRBD1 matches 8 bases. After removal of 0 bases from V and 4 bases from J, the junction contained 2 bases not matched to a gene. The CDR3 consists of 15 residues. Germline CDR1 reads LNHDA; CDR2 reads SQIVND (reference sequence). The CDR3 nucleotides are TGTGCCAGTAGTATAGATCGACAGGGGAATCAGCCCCAGCATTTT. Protein sequence: CASSIDRQGNQPQHF. Full variable domain (rest looked up from reference TRBV19 and TRBJ1-5): DGGITQSPKYLFRKEGQNVTLSCEQNLNHDAMYWYRQDPGQGLRLIYYSQIVNDFQKGDIAEGYSVSREKKESFPLTVTSAQKNPTAFYLCASSIDRQGNQPQHFGDGTRLSIL.

This clone was found once. The gene calls are TRBV7-2 and TRBJ2-3; 11 bases agree with TRBD2. CDR3 length: 18 amino acids. Losses at the gene ends were 0 bases for V and 0 bases for J; bases not matched to a gene: 5. Germline-derived CDR1 and CDR2 are SGHTA and FQGNSA. The CDR3 sequence: CASSLASGGDSSTDTQYF. CDR3 DNA: TGTGCCAGCAGCTTAGCTAGCGGGGGGGACTCTAGCACAGATACGCAGTATTTT. The full variable domain, its missing parts supplied by reference TRBV7-2 and TRBJ2-3, is GAGVSQSPSNKVTEKGKDVELRCDPISGHTALYWYRQSLGQGLEFLIYFQGNSAPDKSGLPSDRFSAERTGGSVSTLTIQRTQQEDSAVYLCASSLASGGDSSTDTQYFGPGTRLTVL.